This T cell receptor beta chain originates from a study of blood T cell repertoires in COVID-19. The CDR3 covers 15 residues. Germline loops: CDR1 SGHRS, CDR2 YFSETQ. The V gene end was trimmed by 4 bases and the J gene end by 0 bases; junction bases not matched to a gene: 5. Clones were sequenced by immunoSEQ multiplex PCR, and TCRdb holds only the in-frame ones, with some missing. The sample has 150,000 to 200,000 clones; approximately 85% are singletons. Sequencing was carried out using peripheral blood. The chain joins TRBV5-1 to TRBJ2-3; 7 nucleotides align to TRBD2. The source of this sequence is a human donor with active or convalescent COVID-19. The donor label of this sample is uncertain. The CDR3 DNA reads TGCGCCAGCAGCCGGGGGGATACTAGCACAGATACGCAGTATTTT. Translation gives CASSRGDTSTDTQYF. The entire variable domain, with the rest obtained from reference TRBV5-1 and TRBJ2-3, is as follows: KAGVTQTPRYLIKTRGQQVTLSCSPISGHRSVSWYQQTPGQGLQFLFEYFSETQRNKGNFPGRFSGRQFSNSRSEMNVSTLELGDSALYLCASSRGDTSTDTQYFGPGTRLTVL.